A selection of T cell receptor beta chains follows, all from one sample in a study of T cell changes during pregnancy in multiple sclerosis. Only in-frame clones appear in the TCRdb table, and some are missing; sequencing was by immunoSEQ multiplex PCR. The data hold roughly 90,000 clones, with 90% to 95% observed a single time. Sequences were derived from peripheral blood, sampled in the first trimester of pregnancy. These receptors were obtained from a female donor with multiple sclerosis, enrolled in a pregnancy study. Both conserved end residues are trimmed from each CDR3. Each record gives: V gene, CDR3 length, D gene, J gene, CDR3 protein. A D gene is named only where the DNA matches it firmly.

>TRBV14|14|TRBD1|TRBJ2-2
ASSHHSTGDTGELF
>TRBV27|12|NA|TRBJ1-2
ASSPNGPNYGYT
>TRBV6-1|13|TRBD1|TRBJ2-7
ASSNSGTGSYGQY
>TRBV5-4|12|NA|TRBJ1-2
ASSWDKGNYGYT
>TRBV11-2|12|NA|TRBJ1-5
ASSLTGGGQPQH
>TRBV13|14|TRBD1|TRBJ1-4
ASSSGTGYANEKLF
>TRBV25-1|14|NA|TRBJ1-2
ASSEFFMAEPMGYT
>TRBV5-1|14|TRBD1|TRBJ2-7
ASSPAVTGLTYEQY
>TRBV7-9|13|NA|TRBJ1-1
ASSLKGFQGTEAF
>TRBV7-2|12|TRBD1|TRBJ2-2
ASFFRGRAGELF
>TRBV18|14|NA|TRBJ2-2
ASSQNLPTNTGELF
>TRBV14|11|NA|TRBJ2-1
ASSPVGLFEQF
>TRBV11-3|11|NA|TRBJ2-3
ASSLDPTDTQY
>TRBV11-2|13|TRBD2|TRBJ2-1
ASSFLGLAGGEQF
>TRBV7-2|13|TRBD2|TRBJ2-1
ASSSSGLAFDEQF
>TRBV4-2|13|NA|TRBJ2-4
ASTQEVGVKNIQY
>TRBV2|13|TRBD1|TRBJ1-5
ASSPGQGGNQPQH
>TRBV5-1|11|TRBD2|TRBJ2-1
ASFLAGYNEQF
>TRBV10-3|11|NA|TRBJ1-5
ATNPTENQPQH
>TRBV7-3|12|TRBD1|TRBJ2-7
ASSIGTGTSEQY
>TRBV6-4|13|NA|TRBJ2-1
ASSDSGSSYNEQF
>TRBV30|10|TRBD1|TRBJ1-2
ARDSYNYGYT
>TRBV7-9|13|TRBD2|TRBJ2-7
ASSFTSGTSYEQY
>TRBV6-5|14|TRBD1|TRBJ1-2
ASSYSGQEVNYGYT
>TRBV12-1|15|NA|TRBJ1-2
ASSFAAGSGLSYGYT
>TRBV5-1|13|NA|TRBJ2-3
ASSLGEGDTDTQY
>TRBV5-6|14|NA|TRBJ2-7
ASSLIVPDSSYEQY
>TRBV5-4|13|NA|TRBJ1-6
ASSLRRGANSPLH
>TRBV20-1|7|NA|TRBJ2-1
SASYEQF
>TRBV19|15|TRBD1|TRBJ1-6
ASSININPGQDSPLH
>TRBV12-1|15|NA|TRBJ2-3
ASSLWSGKGAGDTQY
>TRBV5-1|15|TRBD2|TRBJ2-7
ASSLRRTSGGGYEQY
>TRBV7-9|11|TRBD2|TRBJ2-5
ASSLAGGETQY
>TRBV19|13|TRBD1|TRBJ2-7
ASRRFLDRSYEQY
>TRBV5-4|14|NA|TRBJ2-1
ASSLGRGGSYNEQF
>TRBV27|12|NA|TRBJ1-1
ASSLWGEPFEAF
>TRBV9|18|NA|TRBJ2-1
ASSVATQTGTISSYNEQF
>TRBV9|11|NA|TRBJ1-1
ASSHDGGSEAF
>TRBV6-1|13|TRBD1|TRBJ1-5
ASTLDRGGYQPQH
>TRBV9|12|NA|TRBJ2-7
ASSPRGTSYEQY